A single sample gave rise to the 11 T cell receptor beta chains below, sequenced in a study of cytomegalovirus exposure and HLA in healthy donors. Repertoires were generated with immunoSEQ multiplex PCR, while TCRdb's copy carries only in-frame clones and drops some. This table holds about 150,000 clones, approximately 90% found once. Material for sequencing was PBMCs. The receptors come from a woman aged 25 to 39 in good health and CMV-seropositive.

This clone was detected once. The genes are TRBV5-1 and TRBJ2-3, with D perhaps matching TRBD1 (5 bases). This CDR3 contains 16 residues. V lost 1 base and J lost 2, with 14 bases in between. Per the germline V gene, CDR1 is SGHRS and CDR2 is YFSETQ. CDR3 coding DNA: TGCGCCAGCAGCTTGCTCGCGGCAGGGAACACAGATACGCAGTATTTT. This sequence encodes CASSLLAAGNTDTQYF. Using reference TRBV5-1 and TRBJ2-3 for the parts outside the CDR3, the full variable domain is KAGVTQTPRYLIKTRGQQVTLSCSPISGHRSVSWYQQTPGQGLQFLFEYFSETQRNKGNFPGRFSGRQFSNSRSEMNVSTLELGDSALYLCASSLLAAGNTDTQYFGPGTRLTVL.

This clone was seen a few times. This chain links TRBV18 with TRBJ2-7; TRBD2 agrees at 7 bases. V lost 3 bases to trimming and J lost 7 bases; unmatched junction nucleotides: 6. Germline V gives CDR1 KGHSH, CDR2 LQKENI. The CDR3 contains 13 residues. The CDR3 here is CASSPQRGREQYF. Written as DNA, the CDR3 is TGTGCCAGCTCACCCCAGCGGGGAAGGGAGCAGTACTTC.

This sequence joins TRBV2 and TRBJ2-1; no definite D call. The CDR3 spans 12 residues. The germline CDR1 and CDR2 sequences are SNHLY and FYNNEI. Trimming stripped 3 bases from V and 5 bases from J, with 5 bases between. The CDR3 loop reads CASSERNNEQFF. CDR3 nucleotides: TGTGCCAGCAGTGAGAGAAACAATGAGCAGTTCTTC.

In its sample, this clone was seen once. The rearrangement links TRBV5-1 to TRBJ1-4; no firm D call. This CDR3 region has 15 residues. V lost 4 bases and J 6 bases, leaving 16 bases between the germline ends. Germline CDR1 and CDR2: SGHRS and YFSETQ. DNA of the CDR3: TGCGCCAGCAGCCCGGAGACTGCGAAGTATGAAAAACTGTTTTTT. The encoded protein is CASSPETAKYEKLFF. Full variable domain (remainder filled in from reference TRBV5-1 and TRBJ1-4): KAGVTQTPRYLIKTRGQQVTLSCSPISGHRSVSWYQQTPGQGLQFLFEYFSETQRNKGNFPGRFSGRQFSNSRSEMNVSTLELGDSALYLCASSPETAKYEKLFFGSGTQLSVL.

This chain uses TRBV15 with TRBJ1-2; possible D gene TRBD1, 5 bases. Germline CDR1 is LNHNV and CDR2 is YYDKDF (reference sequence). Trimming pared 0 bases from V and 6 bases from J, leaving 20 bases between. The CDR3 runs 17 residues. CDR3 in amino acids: CATSRDLIGQGSDGYTF. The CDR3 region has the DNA TGTGCCACCAGCAGAGATCTCATCGGGCAGGGAAGCGATGGCTACACCTTC.

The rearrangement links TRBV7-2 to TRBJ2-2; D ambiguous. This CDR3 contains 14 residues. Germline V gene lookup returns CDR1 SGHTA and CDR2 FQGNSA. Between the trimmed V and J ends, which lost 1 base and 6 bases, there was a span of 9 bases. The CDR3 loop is CASSLGPSAGELFF. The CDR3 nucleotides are TGTGCCAGCAGCTTAGGCCCGAGCGCCGGGGAGCTGTTTTTT.

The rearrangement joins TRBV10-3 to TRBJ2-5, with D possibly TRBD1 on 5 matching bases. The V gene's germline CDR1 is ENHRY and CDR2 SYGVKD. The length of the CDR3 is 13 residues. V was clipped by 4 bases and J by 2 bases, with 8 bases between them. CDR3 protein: CAISGRQQETQYF. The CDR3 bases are TGTGCCATCAGTGGAAGACAGCAAGAGACCCAGTACTTC.

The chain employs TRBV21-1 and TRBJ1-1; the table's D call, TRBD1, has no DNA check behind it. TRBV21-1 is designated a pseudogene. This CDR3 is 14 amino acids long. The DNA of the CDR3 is TGTGCCAGTCGACAGGGGGCGAGGAACACTGAAGCTTTCTTT. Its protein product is CASRQGARNTEAFF.

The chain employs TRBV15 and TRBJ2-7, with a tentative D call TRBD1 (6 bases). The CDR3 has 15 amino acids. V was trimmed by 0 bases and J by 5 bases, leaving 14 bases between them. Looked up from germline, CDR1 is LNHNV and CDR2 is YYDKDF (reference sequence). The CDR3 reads CATSRDLGTTNEQYF. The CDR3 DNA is TGTGCCACCAGCAGAGATCTAGGGACAACTAACGAGCAGTACTTC. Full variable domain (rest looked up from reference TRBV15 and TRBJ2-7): DAMVIQNPRYQVTQFGKPVTLSCSQTLNHNVMYWYQQKSSQAPKLLFHYYDKDFNNEADTPDNFQSRRPNTSFCFLDIRSPGLGDTAMYLCATSRDLGTTNEQYFGPGTRLTVT.

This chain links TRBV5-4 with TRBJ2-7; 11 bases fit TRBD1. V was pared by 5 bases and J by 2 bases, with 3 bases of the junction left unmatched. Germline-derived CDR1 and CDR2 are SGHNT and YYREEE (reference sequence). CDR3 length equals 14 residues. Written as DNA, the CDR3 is TGTGCCAGCAGTGGGACAGGGGGAACCTACGAGCAGTACTTC. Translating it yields CASSGTGGTYEQYF. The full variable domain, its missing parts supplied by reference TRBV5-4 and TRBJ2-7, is ETGVTQSPTHLIKTRGQQVTLRCSSQSGHNTVSWYQQALGQGPQFIFQYYREEENGRGNFPPRFSGLQFPNYSSELNVNALELDDSALYLCASSGTGGTYEQYFGPGTRLTVT.

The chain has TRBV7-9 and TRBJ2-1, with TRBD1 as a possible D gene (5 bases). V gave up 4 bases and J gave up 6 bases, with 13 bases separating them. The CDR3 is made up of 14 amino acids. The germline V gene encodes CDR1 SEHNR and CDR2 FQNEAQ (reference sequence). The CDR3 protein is CASSSPGHFNEQFF. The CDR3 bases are TGTGCCAGCAGCTCCCCCGGACACTTCAATGAGCAGTTCTTC.